This entry lists 8 T cell receptor beta chains sequenced from one sample in a study of T cells in Graves' hyperthyroidism and ophthalmopathy (dated by TCRdb to between 2018 and 2020). The library was prepared using multiplex PCR. Reads for this sample came from an Illumina HiSeq 2000. Amplification of TCR beta CDR3 regions was carried out from RNA transcripts. The TCR CDR3 was subjected to a first round of RT-PCR using the HTBI primer set and the Qiagen OneStep RT-PCR kit. TCRdb passed the public sequencing reads through fastp at Q25 and MiXCR, retaining productive beta sequences. For every CDR3 protein sequence, its rows merge into one entry that carries the most common genes and DNA. This sample comprises roughly 640,000 distinct CDR3 sequences, around 16% of them detected only once. The ten largest clones capture less than 3.5% of the sample. The sequenced sample consisted of blood. These receptors were taken from a middle-aged woman with Graves' ophthalmopathy.

In its sample, this clonotype was seen a few times. V gene TRBV27 combines with J gene TRBJ2-2; the match to TRBD1 covers 9 bases. This CDR3 contains 17 residues. Trimming cost V 5 bases and J 4 bases; bases outside gene matches: 11. Germline V gene sequence: CDR1 MNHEY, CDR2 SMNVEV (reference sequence). CDR3 in amino acids: CASSPNRGLGVTGELFF. In nucleotides, the CDR3 is TGTGCCAGCAGTCCCAACAGGGGGCTAGGGGTCACCGGGGAGCTGTTTTTT.

Ten or more counts support this clonotype. The rearrangement uses TRBV28 and TRBJ1-5, with D possibly TRBD1 on 6 matching bases. Looked up from germline, CDR1 is MDHEN and CDR2 is SYDVKM. Trimming removed 3 bases at V and 10 bases at J, with 22 bases between. The CDR3 runs 16 residues. The CDR3 loop is CASSFGGGGTLIPQHF. The CDR3 coding sequence is TGTGCCAGCAGTTTTGGAGGCGGGGGGACACTGATACCCCAGCATTTT.

V gene TRBV7-2 combines with J gene TRBJ2-3; D might be TRBD2 (5 bases). Trimming stripped 1 base from V and 4 bases from J, with 18 bases between. This CDR3 spans 17 amino acids. Germline-derived CDR1 and CDR2 are SGHTA and FQGNSA. The DNA of the CDR3 is TGTGCCAGCAGCTTAGGTTTTTCGGGGAGCGCGGCAGATACGCAGTATTTT. Translating it yields CASSLGFSGSAADTQYF.

The CDR3 spells CSASPIAGVGSYNEQFF. CDR3 DNA sequence: TGCAGTGCTAGTCCCATAGCGGGAGTAGGCTCCTACAATGAGCAGTTCTTC. The chain has TRBV20-1 and TRBJ2-1; 9 nucleotides match TRBD2. Germline V gene sequence: CDR1 DFQATT, CDR2 SNEGSKA (reference sequence). Losses at the gene ends were 3 bases for V and 0 bases for J; bases not matched to a gene: 9. CDR3 length: 17 amino acids.

CDR3 DNA: TGTGCCAGCAGGACCGGGACAGGGCACCAAGAGACCCAGTACTTC. Residues: CASRTGTGHQETQYF. The chain joins TRBV28 to TRBJ2-5; 9 positions agree with TRBD1. The V gene end was trimmed by 6 bases and the J gene end by 0 bases; junction bases not matched to a gene: 5. From germline, CDR1 is MDHEN and CDR2 SYDVKM. CDR3 size: 15 residues.

The rearrangement joins TRBV20-1 to TRBJ2-7; D gene uncertain. The CDR3 contains 12 residues. The germline gives CDR1 DFQATT, CDR2 SNEGSKA (reference sequence). V gave up 0 bases and J gave up 0 bases, with 3 bases separating them. The CDR3 sequence: CSARENSYEQYF. The CDR3 region has the DNA TGCAGTGCTAGAGAGAACTCCTACGAGCAGTACTTC.

The chain couples TRBV30 to TRBJ2-2, with no clear D. The germline V and J ends were trimmed by 2 bases and 5 bases, with 9 bases remaining between them. The CDR3 loop spans 13 amino acids. CDR1 and CDR2 from the germline V gene are GTSNPN and SVGIG (reference sequence). The CDR3 DNA reads TGTGCCTGGAGTCCCCTAAGGACCGGGGAGCTGTTTTTT. Translated: CAWSPLRTGELFF.

This clonotype was seen more than once but under ten times. This chain joins TRBV20-1 and TRBJ2-7, with a tentative D call TRBD2 (6 bases). The CDR3 contains 15 residues. Trimming took off 4 bases at V and 2 bases at J, with 18 bases between the two ends. Per germline, CDR1 DFQATT and CDR2 SNEGSKA (reference sequence). CDR3 nucleotides: TGCAGTGCTATGCTCTTCGCGGGACCCACCTACGAGCAGTACTTC. Its translation is CSAMLFAGPTYEQYF.